Listed below are T cell receptor beta chains from one sample, sequenced in a study of T-cell reconstitution after alpha-beta-depleted transplantation in children. A single record per CDR3 protein comes from TCRdb applying MiXCR to the PCR reads. In the table there are about 580,000 distinct CDR3 sequences, over 20% of which are singletons. The sample here was PBMCs, taken before TCRalphabeta/CD19-depleted stem cell transplant. The receptors derive from a boy less than two years old with Wiskott-Aldrich syndrome, due to receive a stem cell transplant. Each CDR3 is given with its conserved first and last residue. Each record gives: D gene, clone size, J gene, V gene, CDR3 protein, CDR3 DNA. The D gene is left open where the match is weak. For some rows the clone size is stated as once, few or many, or as a class when expanded; others skip it.

NA,few,TRBJ2-1,TRBV27,CASRRRGGLNNEQFF,TGTGCCAGCAGACGGCGGGGTGGTTTGAACAATGAGCAGTTCTTC
NA,few,TRBJ1-5,TRBV20-1,CSARIGESNQPQHF,TGCAGTGCTAGAATAGGGGAAAGCAATCAGCCCCAGCATTTT
NA,few,TRBJ2-1,TRBV9,CASSVDGRNEQFF,TGTGCCAGCAGCGTCGACGGACGCAATGAGCAGTTCTTC
NA,few,TRBJ2-5,TRBV7-2,CASSFSARPTETQYF,TGTGCCAGCAGCTTCTCGGCACGCCCGACCGAGACTCAGTACTTC
NA,many,TRBJ2-3,TRBV5-1,CASASTDTQYF,TGTGCCAGCGCCTCCACAGATACGCAGTATTTT
NA,NA,TRBJ2-3,TRBV11-2,CASSTPRENTDTQYF,TGTGCCAGCAGCACACCCCGGGAAAACACAGATACGCAGTATTTT
NA,few,TRBJ2-3,TRBV5-1,CASSSGTHGTDTQYF,TGCGCCAGCAGCTCTGGGACTCACGGGACAGATACGCAGTATTTT
NA,NA,TRBJ2-5,TRBV5-1,CASSLISETQYF,TGCGCCAGCAGTCTGATTTCGGAGACCCAGTACTTC
NA,few,TRBJ2-4,TRBV20-1,CSAPGAKNIQYF,TGCAGTGCCCCAGGGGCCAAAAACATTCAGTACTTC
TRBD2,once,TRBJ2-1,TRBV5-1,CASSRTSGTNNEQFF,TGCGCCAGCAGCCGGACTAGCGGGACGAACAATGAGCAGTTCTTC
TRBD2,few,TRBJ2-7,TRBV20-1,CSARGGGTSPYEQYF,TGCAGTGCTAGAGGGGGGGGGACTAGCCCATACGAGCAGTACTTC
NA,many,TRBJ2-7,TRBV5-1,CASSFPSSYEQYF,TGCGCCAGCAGCTTCCCGAGCTCCTACGAGCAGTACTTC
NA,NA,TRBJ2-1,TRBV20-1,CSARLASDVYSYNEQFF,TGCAGTGCTAGGTTGGCTAGCGACGTCTACTCCTACAATGAGCAGTTCTTC
NA,NA,TRBJ2-7,TRBV3-1,CASSPAVGYEQYF,TGTGCCAGCAGCCCCGCGGTGGGTTACGAGCAGTACTTC
TRBD2,NA,TRBJ2-7,TRBV3-1,CASSPSAGGWGEQYF,TGTGCCAGCAGCCCCTCCGCGGGAGGGTGGGGAGAGCAGTACTTC
TRBD2,NA,TRBJ2-4,TRBV5-1,CASGLREPKNIQYF,TGCGCCAGCGGTTTGCGGGAGCCCAAAAACATTCAGTACTTC